This paragraph covers one T cell receptor (beta chain) sequence. This clone appeared many times. Its antigen is currently not known. No base-level quality is on record; no much larger clone is a single base apart. CDR1 SGHRS and CDR2 YFSETQ are derived from the germline V gene. Including cysteine and phenylalanine, the CDR3 has 16 amino acids. This entry keeps only the CDR3 DNA: 48 bases, framed from base 1. Trimmed from V: 0 bases; trimmed from J: 5 bases; junction bases lacking a gene match: 7. A single peripheral blood draw of around 120 mL on average was collected from each donor into heparinised tubes. A BD FACSAria II and a panel including CD45RO, CCR7, CD25, CD127, CD95 and CD27 were used to sort naive, central memory, regulatory and stem cell-like memory CD4+ T cells. Purity was above 98% for every sorted population. PBMCs were isolated immediately by Lymphoprep density gradient centrifugation and stained directly without culture. So that batch effects would be minimized, each experiment stained and sorted samples in pairs, pairing one healthy donor with one patient.

The sample originates from a study of beta chain features in type 1 diabetes (dated by TCRdb to the late 2010s). With respect to the entire study: Mean age, gender distribution, total cell number and subset yield did not differ between patients and healthy donors. Across all samples, fewer than 130 million sorted cells were examined, and cell number per subset correlated strongly with RNA yield. In the study, TCRB repertoires of sorted circulating CD4+ T cell subsets from recently diagnosed type 1 diabetes patients were compared with those of matched healthy donors. Whereas all 30 or so donors provided naive and central memory subsets, regulatory and stem cell-like memory subsets were isolated from just 8 patients and roughly 8 healthy donors.

The High Capacity cDNA Reverse Transcription Kit was used to reverse transcribe all of the isolated RNA, meaning that expressed TCRB transcripts were what got sequenced. Naive, central memory and regulatory T cell samples underwent deep immunoSEQ sequencing, averaging around 4 million total reads per sample. Sorted cells were lysed in RLT buffer, and RNA was extracted using DNase-treated RNeasy Micro or Mini kits according to cell number. To prevent cross-contamination, each cell subset was processed individually, whereas patient and healthy donor samples were processed jointly. Using the immunoSEQ multiplex PCR, TCRB sequences were amplified from cDNA into 87-bp fragments spanning the CDR3 region. Amplicons were sequenced on the Illumina HiSeq platform. The authors processed their data as follows. Synthetic template baselines were used to correct PCR bias computationally, reads within Hamming distance 2 were collapsed, and singletons that could not be merged were discarded. Reads were aligned against IMGT to assign V, D and J genes, CDR3 length and insertions or deletions at six rearrangement sites. Within each subset, clonotype counts were normalized to sorted cell number, after which true diversity and Gini coefficients were computed with the tcR R package. Repertoire sharing was quantified using the overlap coefficient calculated on TCRB nucleotide sequences. TCRdb limited this immuneACCESS table to in-frame rearrangements with V and J called. A share of clones is missing; checked studies link under half to unresolved V genes, and the rest is unexplained. D and trimming come from the DNA, and the V and J calls and clone size come from that table. Here the sample has about 160,000 clones; approximately 8% occur a single time. The ten largest clones take up roughly 1% of the sample.

The investigation overall reported the following: Naive, central memory and regulatory TCRB repertoires appeared to be more alike among patients than among healthy donors. Sequencing cDNA rather than genomic DNA could over-represent highly expressing activated cells, although activation and CD3 levels did not differ between groups. HLA sub-analyses involved small numbers of individuals, so any influence of HLA type on TCRB rearrangement remained unresolved. Shorter templates might have been favored by PCR, but patient and control samples were amplified and corrected together, so both groups would have been affected equally by any skew. Patients with type 1 diabetes made fewer insertions and deleted more nucleotides at VDJ recombination sites, implying thymic rearrangement abnormalities. In all four CD4+ subsets, TCRB CDR3 length was moderately but significantly shorter in type 1 diabetes patients.

The sequenced material came from central memory CD4+ T cells from blood. The sequence derives from a woman aged 40 to 49 with type 1 diabetes. The chain couples TRBV5-1 to TRBJ2-5; TRBD2 fits 10 bases in the junction. The DNA reads TGCGCCAGCAGCTTGGAAATAGCGGGGGGCTGGGAGACCCAGTACTTC. It is translated as CASSLEIAGGWETQYF.